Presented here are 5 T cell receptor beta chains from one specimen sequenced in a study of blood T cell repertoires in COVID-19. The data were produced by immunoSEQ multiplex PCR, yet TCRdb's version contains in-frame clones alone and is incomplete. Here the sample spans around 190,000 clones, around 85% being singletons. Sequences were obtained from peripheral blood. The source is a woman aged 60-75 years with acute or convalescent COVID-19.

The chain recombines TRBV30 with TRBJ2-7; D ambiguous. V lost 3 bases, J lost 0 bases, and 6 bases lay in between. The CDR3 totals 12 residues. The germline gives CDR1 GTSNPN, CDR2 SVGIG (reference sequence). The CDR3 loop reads CAWRRSSYEQYV. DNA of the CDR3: TGTGCCTGGAGACGGAGCTCCTACGAGCAGTACGTC.

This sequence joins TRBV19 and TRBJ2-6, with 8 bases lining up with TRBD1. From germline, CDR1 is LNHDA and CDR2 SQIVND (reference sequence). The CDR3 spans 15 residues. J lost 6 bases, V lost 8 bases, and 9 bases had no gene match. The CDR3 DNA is TGTGCCAGTCGGGACAGGCCAACTGTGGCCAACGTCCTGACTTTC. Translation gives CASRDRPTVANVLTF. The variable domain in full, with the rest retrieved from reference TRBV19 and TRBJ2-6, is DGGITQSPKYLFRKEGQNVTLSCEQNLNHDAMYWYRQDPGQGLRLIYYSQIVNDFQKGDIAEGYSVSREKKESFPLTVTSAQKNPTAFYLCASRDRPTVANVLTFGAGSRLTVL.

The CDR3 DNA sequence: TGTGCCAGTAGTAGACGACGCGCGGCAAATCAAGAGACCCAGTACTTC. Translation gives CASSRRRAANQETQYF. The chain carries TRBV19 and TRBJ2-5; D uncertain. This CDR3 region has 16 residues. Trimming pared 4 bases from V and 2 bases from J, leaving 17 bases between. CDR1 is LNHDA, CDR2 SQIVND, per germline (reference sequence).

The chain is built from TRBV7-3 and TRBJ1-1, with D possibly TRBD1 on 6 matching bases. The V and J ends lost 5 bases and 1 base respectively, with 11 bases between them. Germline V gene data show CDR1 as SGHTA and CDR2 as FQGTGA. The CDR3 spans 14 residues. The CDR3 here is CASSDGQPNTEAFF. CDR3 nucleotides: TGTGCCAGCAGCGATGGACAGCCGAACACTGAAGCTTTCTTT. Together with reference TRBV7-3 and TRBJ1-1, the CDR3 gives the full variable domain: GAGVSQTPSNKVTEKGKYVELRCDPISGHTALYWYRQSLGQGPEFLIYFQGTGAADDSGLPNDRFFAVRPEGSVSTLKIQRTERGDSAVYLCASSDGQPNTEAFFGQGTRLTVV.

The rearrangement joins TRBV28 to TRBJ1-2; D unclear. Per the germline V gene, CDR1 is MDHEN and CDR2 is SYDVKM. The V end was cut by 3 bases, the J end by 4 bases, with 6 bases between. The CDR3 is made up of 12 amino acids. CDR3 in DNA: TGTGCCAGCAGTTTTAATCGCTATGGCTACACCTTC. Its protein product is CASSFNRYGYTF.